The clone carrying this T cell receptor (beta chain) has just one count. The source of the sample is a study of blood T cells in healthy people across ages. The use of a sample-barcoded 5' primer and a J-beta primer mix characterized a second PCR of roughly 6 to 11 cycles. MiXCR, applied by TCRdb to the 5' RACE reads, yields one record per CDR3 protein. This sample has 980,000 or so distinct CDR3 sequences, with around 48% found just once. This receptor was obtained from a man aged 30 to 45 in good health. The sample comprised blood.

The CDR3 loop reads CASSSPGTGTDEQYF. The CDR3 DNA reads TGTGCCAGCAGTTCCCCAGGGACAGGGACCGACGAGCAGTACTTC. The rearrangement links TRBV28 to TRBJ2-7; TRBD1 matches at 9 bases. V lost 4 bases to trimming and J lost 5 bases; unmatched junction nucleotides: 9. Germline lookup yields CDR1 MDHEN and CDR2 SYDVKM. This CDR3 is 15 amino acids long.